This TCR beta chain was retrieved from a study of blood T cell repertoires in COVID-19. Study-wide context: The United States, Italy and Spain provided the acute and convalescent COVID-19 samples. T cells, B-cell-depleted T cells, or PBMCs supplied cDNA or gDNA.

The CDR3 extends over 14 amino acids. The V segment lost 2 bases and the J segment 6 bases; nucleotides outside the gene matches: 7. CDR1 is SGDLS and CDR2 is YYNGEE in the germline V gene. In the original workflow: Estimates of nucleated cell counts were drawn from the amplification of reference gene primers. Produced via immunoSEQ multiplex PCR; TCRdb's table is partial and in-frame only. V, J and clone size reflect that table, while D and trimming were determined from the DNA. The table includes 120,000 to 150,000 clones, approximately 85% detected once. This clone was detected only a few times. The chain combines TRBV9 with TRBJ1-2, with TRBD1 matching 7 bases. Input material: peripheral blood. This TCR came from a man aged 45-65 years with acute or convalescent COVID-19. CDR3 loop: CASSVVETGNGYTF. DNA for the CDR3: TGTGCCAGCAGCGTTGTTGAGACAGGGAATGGCTACACCTTC.